This passage covers 3 T cell receptor beta chains from one sample sequenced in a study of radiotherapy plus CTLA-4 blockade in lung cancer. The method was immunoSEQ multiplex PCR; TCRdb's version includes in-frame clones alone and lacks a portion of them. The sample lists 100,000 to 150,000 clones; approximately 90% were seen once. The specimen comprised peripheral blood, sampled from a patient treated with radiotherapy plus ipilimumab. The receptors shown here come from a human donor with non-small cell lung cancer that progressed on radiotherapy plus ipilimumab.

V gene TRBV7-3 combines with J gene TRBJ2-2; the D is unclear. Between the trimmed V and J ends, which lost 1 base and 2 bases, there was a span of 5 bases. This CDR3 contains 14 residues. Looked up from germline, CDR1 is SGHTA and CDR2 is FQGTGA. This CDR3 reads CASSLMANTGELFF. DNA for the CDR3: TGTGCCAGCAGCTTAATGGCAAACACCGGGGAGCTGTTTTTT.

The chain links TRBV5-1 to TRBJ2-7, with 8 bases that match TRBD2. V lost 4 bases, J lost 3 bases, and 0 bases stayed unmatched. This CDR3 spans 12 amino acids. The V gene's germline CDR1 is SGHRS and CDR2 YFSETQ. CDR3 nucleotide sequence: TGCGCCAGCAGCCGGGAGGGCTACGAGCAGTACTTC. Translating it yields CASSREGYEQYF.

This chain connects TRBV25-1 to TRBJ1-6, with 8 positions matching TRBD1. The CDR3 is made up of 18 amino acids. After removal of 1 base from V and 7 bases from J, the junction contained 12 bases not matched to a gene. The V gene's germline CDR1 is MGHDK and CDR2 SYGVNS. CDR3 loop: CASSESPRQGSRNSPLHF. In DNA form, the CDR3 reads TGTGCCAGCAGTGAATCCCCCCGACAGGGGTCTAGGAATTCACCCCTCCACTTT.